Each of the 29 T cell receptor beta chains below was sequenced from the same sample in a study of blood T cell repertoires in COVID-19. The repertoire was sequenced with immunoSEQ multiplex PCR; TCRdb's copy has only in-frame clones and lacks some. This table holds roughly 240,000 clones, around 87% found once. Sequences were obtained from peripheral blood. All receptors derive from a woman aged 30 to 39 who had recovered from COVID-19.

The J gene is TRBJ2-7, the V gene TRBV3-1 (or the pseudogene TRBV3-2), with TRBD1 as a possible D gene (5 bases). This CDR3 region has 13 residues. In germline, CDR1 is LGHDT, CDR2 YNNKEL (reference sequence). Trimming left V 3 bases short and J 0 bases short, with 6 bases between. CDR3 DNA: TGTGCCAGCAGCCACGACAGCTCCTACGAGCAGTACTTC. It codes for CASSHDSSYEQYF.

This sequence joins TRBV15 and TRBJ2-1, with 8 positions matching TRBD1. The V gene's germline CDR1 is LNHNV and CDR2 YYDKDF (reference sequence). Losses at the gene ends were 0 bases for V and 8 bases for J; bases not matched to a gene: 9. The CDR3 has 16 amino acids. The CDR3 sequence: CATSRDPGTGSDEQFF. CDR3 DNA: TGTGCCACCAGCAGAGATCCGGGGACAGGTAGCGATGAGCAGTTCTTC.

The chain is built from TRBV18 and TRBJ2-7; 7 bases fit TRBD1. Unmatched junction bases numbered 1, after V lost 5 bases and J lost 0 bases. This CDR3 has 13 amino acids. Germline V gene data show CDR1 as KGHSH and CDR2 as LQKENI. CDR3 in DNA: TGTGCCAGCTCATCAGGGGGCTCCTACGAGCAGTACTTC. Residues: CASSSGGSYEQYF.

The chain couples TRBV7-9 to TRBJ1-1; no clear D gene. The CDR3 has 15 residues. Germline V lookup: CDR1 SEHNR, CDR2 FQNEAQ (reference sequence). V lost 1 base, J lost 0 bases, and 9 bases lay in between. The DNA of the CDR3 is TGTGCCAGCAGCTTAGATACCGGGGTGAACACTGAAGCTTTCTTT. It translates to CASSLDTGVNTEAFF.

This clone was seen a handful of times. CDR3 loop: CATSRGERGGRWQETQYF. The CDR3 DNA sequence: TGTGCCACCAGCAGAGGGGAGCGGGGGGGCCGTTGGCAAGAGACCCAGTACTTC. The gene calls are TRBV15 and TRBJ2-5, with 10 positions matching TRBD2. The length of the CDR3 is 18 residues. Losses at the gene ends were 1 base for V and 2 bases for J; bases not matched to a gene: 10. Germline-derived CDR1 and CDR2 are LNHNV and YYDKDF (reference sequence).

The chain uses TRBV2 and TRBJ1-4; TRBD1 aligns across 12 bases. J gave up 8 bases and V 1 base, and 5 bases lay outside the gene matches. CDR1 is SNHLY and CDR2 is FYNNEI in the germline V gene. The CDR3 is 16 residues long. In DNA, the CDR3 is TGTGCCAGCAGTGAAGGTGGGACAGGGGGCCTGGAAAAACTGTTTTTT. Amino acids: CASSEGGTGGLEKLFF.

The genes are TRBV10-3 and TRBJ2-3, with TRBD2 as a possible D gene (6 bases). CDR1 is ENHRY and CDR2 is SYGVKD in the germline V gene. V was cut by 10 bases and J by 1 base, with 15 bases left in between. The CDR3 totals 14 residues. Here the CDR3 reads CATFVGGGTDTQYF. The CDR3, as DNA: TGTGCCACCTTCGTCGGGGGAGGCACAGATACGCAGTATTTT.

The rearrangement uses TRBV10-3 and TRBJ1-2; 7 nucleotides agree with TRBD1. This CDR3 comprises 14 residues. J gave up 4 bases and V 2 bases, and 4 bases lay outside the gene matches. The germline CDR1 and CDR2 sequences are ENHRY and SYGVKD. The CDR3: CAISEGTDAYGYTF. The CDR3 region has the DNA TGTGCCATCAGTGAGGGGACAGATGCCTATGGCTACACCTTC.

CDR3 nucleotides: TGTGCCAGCAGCGTAGGGATCGGGGGGCTCTCTGGAAACACCATATATTTT. This gives the protein CASSVGIGGLSGNTIYF. This rearrangement joins TRBV9 to TRBJ1-3; D possibly corresponds to TRBD1 (6 bases). Trimming removed 0 bases at V and 0 bases at J, with 13 bases between. This CDR3 contains 17 residues. The germline CDR1 and CDR2 sequences are SGDLS and YYNGEE.

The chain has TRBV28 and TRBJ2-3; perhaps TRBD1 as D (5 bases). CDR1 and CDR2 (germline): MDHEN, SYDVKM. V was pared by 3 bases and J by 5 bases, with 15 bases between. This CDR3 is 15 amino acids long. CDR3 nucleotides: TGTGCCAGCAGTTTGGTGGCAGGGTCCAGAGATACGCAGTATTTT. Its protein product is CASSLVAGSRDTQYF.

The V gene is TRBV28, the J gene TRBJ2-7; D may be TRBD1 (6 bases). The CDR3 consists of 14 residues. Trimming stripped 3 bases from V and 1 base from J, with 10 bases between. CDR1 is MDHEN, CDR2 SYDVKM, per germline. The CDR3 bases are TGTGCCAGCAGTTTTAGGGACACGTCCTACGAGCAGTACTTC. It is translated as CASSFRDTSYEQYF.

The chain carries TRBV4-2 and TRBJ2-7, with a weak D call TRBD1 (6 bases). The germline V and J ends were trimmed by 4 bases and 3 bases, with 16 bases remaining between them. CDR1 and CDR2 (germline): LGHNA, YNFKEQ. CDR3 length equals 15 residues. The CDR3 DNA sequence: TGTGCCAGCAGCCCCCGACGGACAGCCAGCTACGAGCAGTACTTC. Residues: CASSPRRTASYEQYF.

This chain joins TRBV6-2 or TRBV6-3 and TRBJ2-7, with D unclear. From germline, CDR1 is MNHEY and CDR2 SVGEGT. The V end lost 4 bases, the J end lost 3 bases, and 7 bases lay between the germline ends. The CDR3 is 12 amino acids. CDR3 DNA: TGTGCCAGCAGTTTACAGTTCTACGAGCAGTACTTC. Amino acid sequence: CASSLQFYEQYF.

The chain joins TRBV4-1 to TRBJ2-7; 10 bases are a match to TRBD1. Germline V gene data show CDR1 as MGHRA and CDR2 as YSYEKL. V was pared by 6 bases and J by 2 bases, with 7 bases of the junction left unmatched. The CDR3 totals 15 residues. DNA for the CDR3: TGCGCCAGCAGTATACCCGGGACAGGGGCCTACGAGCAGTACTTC. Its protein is CASSIPGTGAYEQYF.

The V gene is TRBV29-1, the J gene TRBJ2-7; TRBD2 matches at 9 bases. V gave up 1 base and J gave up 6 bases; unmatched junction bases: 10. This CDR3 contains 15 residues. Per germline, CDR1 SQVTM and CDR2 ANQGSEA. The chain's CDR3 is CSVEVSGGPLGEQYF. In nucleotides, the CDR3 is TGCAGCGTTGAAGTTAGCGGGGGCCCCTTGGGCGAGCAGTACTTC.

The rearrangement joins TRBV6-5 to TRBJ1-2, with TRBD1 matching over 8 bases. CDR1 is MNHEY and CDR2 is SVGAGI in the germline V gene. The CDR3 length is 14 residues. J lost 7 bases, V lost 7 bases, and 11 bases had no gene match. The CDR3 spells CASTLGQAASGYTF. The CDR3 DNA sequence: TGTGCCAGCACCTTGGGACAGGCGGCGTCTGGCTACACCTTC.

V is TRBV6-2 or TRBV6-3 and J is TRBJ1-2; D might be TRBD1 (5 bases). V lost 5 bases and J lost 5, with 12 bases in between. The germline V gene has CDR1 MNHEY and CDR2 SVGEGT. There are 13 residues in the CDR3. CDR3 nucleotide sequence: TGTGCCAGCAGTAAAACACGGGGGTATGGCTACACCTTC. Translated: CASSKTRGYGYTF.

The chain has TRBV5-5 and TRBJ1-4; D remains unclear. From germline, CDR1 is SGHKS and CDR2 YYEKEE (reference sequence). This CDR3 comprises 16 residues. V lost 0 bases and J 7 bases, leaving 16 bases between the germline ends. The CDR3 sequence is CASSLGTGYLGEKLFF. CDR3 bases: TGTGCCAGCAGCTTGGGCACGGGGTATTTAGGTGAAAAACTGTTTTTT.

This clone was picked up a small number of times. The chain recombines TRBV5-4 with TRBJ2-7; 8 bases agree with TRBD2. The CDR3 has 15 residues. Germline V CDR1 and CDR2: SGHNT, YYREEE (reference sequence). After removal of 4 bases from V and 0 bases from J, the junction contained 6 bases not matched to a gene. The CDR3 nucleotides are TGTGCCAGCAGCCTTGGCGGGAGGAGCTCCTACGAGCAGTACTTC. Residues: CASSLGGRSSYEQYF.

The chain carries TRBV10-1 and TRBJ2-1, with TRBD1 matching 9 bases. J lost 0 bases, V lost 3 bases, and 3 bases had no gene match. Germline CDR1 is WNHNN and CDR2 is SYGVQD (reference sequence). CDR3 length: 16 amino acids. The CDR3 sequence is CASSEKGQGSYNEQFF. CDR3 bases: TGCGCCAGCAGTGAAAAGGGACAGGGCTCCTACAATGAGCAGTTCTTC.

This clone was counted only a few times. The DNA of the CDR3 is TGTGCCAGCAGCTTAGTACTAGCGGGGGGGCCCGGGGAGCTGTTTTTT. Residues: CASSLVLAGGPGELFF. The chain couples TRBV7-8 to TRBJ2-2, with 13 bases aligning to TRBD2. The trim removed 1 base at V and 6 bases at J, leaving 2 bases unmatched. This CDR3 is built from 16 residues. Looked up from germline, CDR1 is SGHVS and CDR2 is FQNEAQ.

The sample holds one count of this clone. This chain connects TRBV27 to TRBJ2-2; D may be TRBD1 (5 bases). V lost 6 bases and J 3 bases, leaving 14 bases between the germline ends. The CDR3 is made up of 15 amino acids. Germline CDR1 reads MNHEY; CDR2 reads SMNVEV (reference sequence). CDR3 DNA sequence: TGTGCCAGCAGGACCTCAGGGATTGACACCGGGGAGCTGTTTTTT. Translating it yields CASRTSGIDTGELFF.

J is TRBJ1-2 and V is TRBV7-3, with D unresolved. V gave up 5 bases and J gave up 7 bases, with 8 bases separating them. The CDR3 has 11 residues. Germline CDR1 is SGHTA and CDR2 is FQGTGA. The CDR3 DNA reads TGTGCCAGCAGCCCCTATGGTGGCTACACCTTC. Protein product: CASSPYGGYTF.

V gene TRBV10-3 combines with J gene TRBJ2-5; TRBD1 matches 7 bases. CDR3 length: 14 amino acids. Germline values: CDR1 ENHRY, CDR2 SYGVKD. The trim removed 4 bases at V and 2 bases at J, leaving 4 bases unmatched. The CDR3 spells CAISGLGQQETQYF. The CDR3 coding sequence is TGTGCCATCAGTGGATTGGGACAGCAAGAGACCCAGTACTTC.

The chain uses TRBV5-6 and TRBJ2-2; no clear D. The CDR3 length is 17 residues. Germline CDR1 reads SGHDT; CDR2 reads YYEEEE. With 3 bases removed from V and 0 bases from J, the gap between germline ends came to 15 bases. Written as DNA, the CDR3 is TGTGCCAGCAGCTCGGCCCTAGGAACGGCGAACACCGGGGAGCTGTTTTTT. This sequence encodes CASSSALGTANTGELFF.

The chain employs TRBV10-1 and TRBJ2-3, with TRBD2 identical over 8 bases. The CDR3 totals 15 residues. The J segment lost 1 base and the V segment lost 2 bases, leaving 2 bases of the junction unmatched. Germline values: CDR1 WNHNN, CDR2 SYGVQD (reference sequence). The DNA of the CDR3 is TGCGCCAGCAGTGAGAATAGCGGGGGCACAGATACGCAGTATTTT. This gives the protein CASSENSGGTDTQYF.

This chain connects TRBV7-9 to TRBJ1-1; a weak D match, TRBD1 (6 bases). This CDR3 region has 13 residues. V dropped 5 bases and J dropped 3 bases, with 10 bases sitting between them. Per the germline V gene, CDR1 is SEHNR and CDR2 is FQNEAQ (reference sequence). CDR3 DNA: TGTGCCAGCAGCAACGGACAGCACACTGAAGCTTTCTTT. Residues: CASSNGQHTEAFF.

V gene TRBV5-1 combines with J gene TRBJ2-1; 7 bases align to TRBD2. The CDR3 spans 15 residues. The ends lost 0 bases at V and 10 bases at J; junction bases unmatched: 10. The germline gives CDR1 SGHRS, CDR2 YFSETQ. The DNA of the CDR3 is TGCGCCAGCAGCTTGGGATCAGGCAGCGGGGTAGAGCAGTTCTTC. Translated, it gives CASSLGSGSGVEQFF.

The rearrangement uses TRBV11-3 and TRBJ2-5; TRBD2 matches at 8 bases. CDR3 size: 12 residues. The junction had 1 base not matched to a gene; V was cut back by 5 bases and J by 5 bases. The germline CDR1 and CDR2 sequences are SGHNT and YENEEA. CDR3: CASSRGGETQYF. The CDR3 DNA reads TGTGCCAGCAGCCGGGGGGGGGAGACCCAGTACTTC. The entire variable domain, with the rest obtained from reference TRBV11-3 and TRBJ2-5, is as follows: EAGVVQSPRYKIIEKKQPVAFWCNPISGHNTLYWYLQNLGQGPELLIRYENEEAVDDSQLPKDRFSAERLKGVDSTLKIQPAELGDSAVYLCASSRGGETQYFGPGTRLLVL.